Listed below are T cell receptor beta chains from one sample, sequenced in a study of shared clonotypes between healthy human individuals. Data came from immunoSEQ multiplex PCR; TCRdb stores just in-frame clones and leaves some out. The sample shows about 2.1 million clones, about 93% of them seen only once. Sequencing was performed on naive CD8+ T cells from PBMCs. These receptors were collected from a man between 18 and 29 years old in good health. Some clones in this sample may be carry-over from other donors' samples. Both conserved end residues are part of each CDR3. The D gene is left open where the match is weak. The size field is filled for only some rows; it gives once, few, many or a size class.

CDR3 protein	CDR3 DNA	D gene	V gene	J gene	clone size
CASSFGRDSFRGGEQFF	TGTGCCAGCAGTTTTGGAAGGGACAGCTTTAGAGGGGGAGAGCAGTTCTTC	TRBD1	TRBV27	TRBJ2-1	NA
CSVVGLAGVSYNEQFF	TGCAGCGTTGTCGGACTAGCGGGGGTCTCCTACAATGAGCAGTTCTTC	TRBD2	TRBV29-1	TRBJ2-1	NA
CASSLGLAGTDTQYF	TGCGCCAGCAGCTTGGGTCTAGCGGGCACTGATACGCAGTATTTT	TRBD2	TRBV5-1	TRBJ2-3	NA
CASSGKKLFF	TGTGCCAGCAGTGGGAAAAAACTGTTTTTT	NA	TRBV25-1	TRBJ1-4	NA
CASSPGGRWGGTEAFF	TGTGCCAGCAGCCCGGGGGGAAGGTGGGGCGGGACTGAAGCTTTCTTT	NA	TRBV4-2	TRBJ1-1	NA
CASSQDSGTNNEQFF	TGCGCCAGCAGCCAAGACAGCGGCACGAACAATGAGCAGTTCTTC	NA	TRBV4-1	TRBJ2-1	NA
CASSYTDSHQPQHF	TGTGCCAGCAGTTACACGGACAGCCATCAGCCCCAGCATTTT	NA	TRBV6-5	TRBJ1-5	NA
CAERASGTYEQYF	TGTGCCGAGAGGGCTAGCGGGACCTACGAGCAGTACTTC	TRBD2	TRBV30	TRBJ2-7	NA
CASSLALWGALGELFF	TGCGCCAGCAGCCTCGCATTGTGGGGGGCCCTTGGAGAACTGTTTTTT	NA	TRBV4-1	TRBJ1-4	NA
CASSPYRGLGNQPQHF	TGTGCCAGCAGTCCCTACAGGGGGCTAGGCAATCAGCCCCAGCATTTT	TRBD1	TRBV28	TRBJ1-5	NA
CSVVQGVPYEQYF	TGCAGCGTTGTACAGGGAGTTCCCTACGAGCAGTACTTC	NA	TRBV29-1	TRBJ2-7	NA
CASSGGGPNYGYTF	TGTGCCAGCAGCGGAGGGGGTCCTAACTATGGCTACACCTTC	NA	TRBV7-9	TRBJ1-2	NA
CASSLSGGTEAFF	TGTGCCAGCAGCTTATCTGGAGGCACTGAAGCTTTCTTT	NA	TRBV7-9	TRBJ1-1	once
CASRRLAGAEQYF	TGCGCCAGCAGGCGGCTAGCGGGAGCCGAGCAGTACTTC	TRBD2	TRBV5-1	TRBJ2-7	NA
CASSPGQGYEQYF	TGTGCCAGCAGTCCCGGACAGGGCTACGAGCAGTACTTC	TRBD1	TRBV27	TRBJ2-7	NA
CASSQVGWAGPYF	TGTGCCAGCAGCCAAGTCGGGTGGGCCGGCCCGTACTTC	NA	TRBV14	TRBJ2-7	NA
CASSYSIPRPTGELFF	TGTGCCAGCAGTTACTCGATTCCCAGGCCAACCGGGGAGCTGTTTTTT	NA	TRBV6-6	TRBJ2-2	NA
CASSEAGQLMNTEAFF	TGTGCCAGCAGTGAAGCGGGACAGCTCATGAACACTGAAGCTTTCTTT	TRBD1	TRBV2	TRBJ1-1	NA
CASSSGWGYNEQFF	TGTGCCAGTAGTAGCGGGTGGGGGTACAATGAGCAGTTCTTC	NA	TRBV19	TRBJ2-1	NA
CASSSLAGISNYEQYF	TGCGCCAGCAGCTCACTAGCGGGAATATCGAACTACGAGCAGTACTTC	TRBD2	TRBV5-1	TRBJ2-7	NA
CASSRGTSGSGDEQYF	TGCGCCAGCAGCCGAGGGACTAGCGGGAGCGGCGACGAGCAGTACTTC	TRBD2	TRBV4-1	TRBJ2-7	NA
CASSFLPIGRDFF	TGTGCCAGCAGCTTTTTACCGATCGGCCGGGATTTCTTT	NA	TRBV7-4	TRBJ1-1	NA
CASSPGLAGAYEQYF	TGCGCCAGCAGCCCCGGACTAGCGGGGGCCTACGAGCAGTACTTC	TRBD2	TRBV5-1	TRBJ2-7	NA
CASSLNNRDGYTF	TGTGCCAGCAGTTTAAATAACAGGGACGGCTACACCTTC	NA	TRBV6-5	TRBJ1-2	NA
CAWSAGTVYTYNEQFF	TGTGCCTGGAGTGCTGGGACAGTTTATACCTACAATGAGCAGTTCTTC	TRBD1	TRBV30	TRBJ2-1	NA
CASSLTGGTGLYEQYF	TGTGCCAGCAGCTTAACAGGGGGGACAGGTTTGTACGAGCAGTACTTC	TRBD1	TRBV7-9	TRBJ2-7	NA
CASSSRDMGEETQYF	TGTGCCAGCAGCTCCCGGGACATGGGGGAAGAGACCCAGTACTTC	NA	TRBV7-9	TRBJ2-5	NA
CASSRIVRARYEQYF	TGTGCCAGCAGCCGGATTGTGAGGGCCCGGTACGAGCAGTACTTC	NA	TRBV5-6	TRBJ2-7	NA
CASSPHGGRNIQYF	TGTGCCAGCAGCCCCCATGGGGGGCGGAACATTCAGTACTTC	NA	TRBV9	TRBJ2-4	once
CASSSYLVYEQYF	TGTGCCAGCAGCTCATATCTAGTCTACGAGCAGTACTTC	NA	TRBV6-6	TRBJ2-7	NA
CASSLRASGPYEQYF	TGTGCCAGCAGCTTAAGGGCTAGCGGCCCCTACGAGCAGTACTTC	TRBD2	TRBV7-2	TRBJ2-7	once
CASSFQQSNQPQHF	TGTGCCAGCAGTTTTCAACAGTCCAATCAGCCCCAGCATTTT	NA	TRBV28	TRBJ1-5	NA
CASSEGGGAYNEQFF	TGTGCCAGCAGTGAAGGGGGGGGAGCCTACAATGAGCAGTTCTTC	TRBD2	TRBV2	TRBJ2-1	NA
CASSQNPGPNEKLFF	TGCGCCAGCAGCCAAAACCCAGGGCCTAATGAAAAACTGTTTTTT	NA	TRBV4-1	TRBJ1-4	NA
CASSLGGPYTEAFF	TGTGCCAGCAGCTTAGGGGGGCCATACACTGAAGCTTTCTTT	NA	TRBV7-9	TRBJ1-1	NA
CASIPARTSGSLYEQYF	TGTGCCAGCATCCCAGCGCGGACTAGCGGGAGTCTCTACGAGCAGTACTTC	TRBD2	TRBV28	TRBJ2-7	NA
CASSDSAGGPTDTQYF	TGTGCCAGCAGTGACTCGGCGGGAGGGCCAACAGATACGCAGTATTTT	TRBD2	TRBV6-4	TRBJ2-3	few
CASSLWSGGEQYF	TGTGCCAGCAGTTTATGGTCAGGGGGCGAGCAGTACTTC	TRBD1	TRBV28	TRBJ2-7	NA
CASSLWLRQGQETQYF	TGTGCCAGCAGTTTATGGTTACGACAGGGTCAAGAGACCCAGTACTTC	TRBD1	TRBV28	TRBJ2-5	NA
CASRGTSGRAMGEQYF	TGTGCCAGCAGGGGGACTAGCGGGAGGGCCATGGGCGAGCAGTACTTC	TRBD2	TRBV27	TRBJ2-7	NA